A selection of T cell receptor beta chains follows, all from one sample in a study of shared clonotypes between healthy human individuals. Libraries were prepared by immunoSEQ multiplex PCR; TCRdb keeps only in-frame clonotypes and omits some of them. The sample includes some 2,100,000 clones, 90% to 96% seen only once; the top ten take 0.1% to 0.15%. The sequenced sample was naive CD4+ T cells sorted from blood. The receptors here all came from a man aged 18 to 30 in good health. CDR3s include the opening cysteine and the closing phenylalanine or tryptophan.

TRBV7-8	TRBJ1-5	CASSLAADSQWGPQHF
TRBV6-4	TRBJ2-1	CASSRGTDNEQFF
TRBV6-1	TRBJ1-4	CASRVDRVGEKLFF
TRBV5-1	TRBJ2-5	CASSKDYLEETQYF
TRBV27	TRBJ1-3	CASSLTWSSGNTIYF
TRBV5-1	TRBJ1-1	CASSLQVTNTEAFF
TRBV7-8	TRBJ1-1	CASSLNPTEAFF
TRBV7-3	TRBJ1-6	CASSLMSRGNPSPLHF
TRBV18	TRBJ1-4	CASSPVQGDEKLFF
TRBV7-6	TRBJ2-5	CASNDPSSGQETQYF
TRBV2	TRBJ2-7	CASSRLASSSGSSYEQYF
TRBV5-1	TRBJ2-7	CASSGSLQRNEQYF
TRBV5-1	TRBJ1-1	CASSVDSRMNTEAFF
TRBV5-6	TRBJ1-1	CASSVGLREGTEAFF
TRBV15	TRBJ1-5	CATSPGQGGNQPQHF
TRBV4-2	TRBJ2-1	CASSQDLGFNEQFF
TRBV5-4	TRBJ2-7	CASSSPGQGNYEQYF
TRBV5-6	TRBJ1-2	CASSSWDRVDYGYTF
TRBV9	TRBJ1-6	CASSVDFRPDSPLHF
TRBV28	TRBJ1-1	CAGATTGEGTEAFF
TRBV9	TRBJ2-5	CASSVALFETQYF
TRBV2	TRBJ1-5	CASSGGQPQHF
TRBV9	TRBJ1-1	CASSVTANTEAFF
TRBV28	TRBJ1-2	CASTTWTGLSPLYGYTF
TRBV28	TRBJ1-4	CASSPGGRTNEKLFF
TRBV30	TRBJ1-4	CAWALGGEKLFF
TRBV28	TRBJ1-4	CASEGFTNEKLFF
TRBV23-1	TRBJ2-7	CASSHSTNEQYF
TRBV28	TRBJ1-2	CASSPGAGYGYTF
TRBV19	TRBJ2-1	CASSEGGTGSYNEQFF
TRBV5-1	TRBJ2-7	CASSLEAAPYEQYF
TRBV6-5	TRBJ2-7	CASIQGLEQYF
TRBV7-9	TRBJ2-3	CASSQNPTDTQYF
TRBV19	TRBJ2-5	CASSSRGLQETQYF
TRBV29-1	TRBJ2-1	CSVGLAATYNEQFF
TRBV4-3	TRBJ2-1	CASSQEHGSYNEQFF
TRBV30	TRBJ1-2	CARTVQSDYGYTF